Listed here are 11 T cell receptor beta chains from one sample, sequenced in a study of blood T cells in healthy people across ages. Primed by a sample-barcoded 5' primer and a J-beta primer mix, a second PCR proceeded for about 7 to 11 cycles. Using its own MiXCR run on the 5' RACE reads, TCRdb lists one record per CDR3 protein. The data contain 750,000 to 950,000 distinct CDR3 sequences, more than 25% of them seen just once; the ten biggest clones take up 3%. This sample also belongs to another study, concerning T cells of mothers and their children.

The sequenced material came from blood. The source of these receptors is a boy younger than 18 in good health.

In this sample, this clonotype turned up once. J is TRBJ1-1 and V is TRBV29-1; possible D gene TRBD1, 5 bases. Germline CDR1 SQVTM, CDR2 ANQGSEA. V lost 0 bases, J lost 5 bases, and 13 bases lay in between. CDR3 length: 14 residues. The CDR3 here is CSVEDRATWTEAFF. Written as DNA, the CDR3 is TGCAGCGTTGAAGACAGGGCGACGTGGACTGAAGCTTTCTTT.

This clonotype showed up just a few times. The chain has TRBV5-1 and TRBJ2-7; no reliable D call. The CDR3 loop spans 14 amino acids. The germline V and J ends were trimmed by 5 bases and 2 bases, with 14 bases remaining between them. The germline V gene encodes CDR1 SGHRS and CDR2 YFSETQ. The CDR3 DNA is TGCGCCAGCAGTCGTGACTTTCCCCCCTACGAGCAGTACTTC. This encodes CASSRDFPPYEQYF.

This clonotype occurred a few times. CDR3 residues: CASSPGLARYNEQFF. In nucleotides, the CDR3 is TGTGCCAGCAGCCCGGGACTAGCGAGGTACAATGAGCAGTTCTTC. V is TRBV27 and J is TRBJ2-1, with 10 bases matching TRBD2. This CDR3 has 15 amino acids. Germline assignment: CDR1 MNHEY and CDR2 SMNVEV (reference sequence). V dropped 6 bases and J dropped 4; count of bases not matched to a gene: 6.

This clonotype turned up a few times. The V gene is TRBV9, the J gene TRBJ2-1, with D hard to call. Trimming pared 1 base from V and 5 bases from J, leaving 10 bases between. Per germline, CDR1 SGDLS and CDR2 YYNGEE. The CDR3 loop spans 14 amino acids. The CDR3 coding sequence is TGTGCCAGCAGCGTAAGTGGGCAGAACAATGAGCAGTTCTTC. Encoded protein: CASSVSGQNNEQFF.

This chain joins TRBV5-1 and TRBJ1-1; no clear D. The CDR3 has 13 residues. With 3 bases removed from V and 4 bases from J, the gap between germline ends came to 10 bases. Germline V gives CDR1 SGHRS, CDR2 YFSETQ. CDR3 sequence reads: CASSSTVGTEAFF. DNA of the CDR3: TGCGCCAGCAGCTCCACTGTTGGCACTGAAGCTTTCTTT.

This clonotype was observed a handful of times. V and J are TRBV10-1 and TRBJ1-2, with D possibly TRBD1 on 5 matching bases. The CDR3 loop spans 13 amino acids. Germline-derived CDR1 and CDR2 are WNHNN and SYGVQD (reference sequence). Trimming left V 1 base short and J 8 bases short, with 11 bases between. The CDR3 nucleotides read TGCGCCAGCAGTGAGTTCCAGGGAAAGGGCTACACCTTC. It codes for CASSEFQGKGYTF.

The rearrangement uses TRBV7-2 and TRBJ2-1; no definite D call. This CDR3 is 11 amino acids long. V gave up 7 bases and J gave up 7 bases, with 8 bases separating them. In germline, CDR1 is SGHTA, CDR2 FQGNSA. The CDR3, as DNA: TGTGCCAGCATCAAGAGGAATGAGCAGTTCTTC. Its protein product is CASIKRNEQFF.

This clonotype was picked up a small number of times. The chain recombines TRBV12-3 or TRBV12-4 with TRBJ1-3; D is unresolved. The CDR3 has 14 amino acids. CDR3 amino acids: CVILRELGGNTIYF. In DNA form, the CDR3 reads TGTGTCATCCTCCGGGAGCTAGGCGGAAACACCATATATTTT.

This clonotype was seen only a few times. The rearrangement joins TRBV19 to TRBJ2-7; D remains unclear. The germline V gene has CDR1 LNHDA and CDR2 SQIVND (reference sequence). The CDR3 is 13 amino acids. V lost 2 bases and J lost 6, with 11 bases in between. CDR3 region: CASSISPSLEQYF. The CDR3 DNA reads as TGTGCCAGTAGTATATCCCCCTCCCTCGAGCAGTACTTC.

J is TRBJ1-5 and V is TRBV28, with D possibly matching TRBD1 (5 bases). Deletions cut 3 bases from V and 5 bases from J, with 8 bases between. CDR1 is MDHEN, CDR2 SYDVKM, per germline. The CDR3 length is 13 residues. CDR3 nucleotide sequence: TGTGCCAGCAGTTTCGGACACGATCAGCCCCAGCATTTT. Amino acids: CASSFGHDQPQHF.

This chain connects TRBV24-1 to TRBJ2-5; 10 bases match TRBD1. Per the germline V gene, CDR1 is KGHDR and CDR2 is SFDVKD. This CDR3 comprises 15 residues. The trim removed 4 bases at V and 4 bases at J, leaving 5 bases unmatched. DNA for the CDR3: TGTGCCACCAGTGAGCCCGGGACAGGGGCAGAGACCCAGTACTTC. Its protein product is CATSEPGTGAETQYF.